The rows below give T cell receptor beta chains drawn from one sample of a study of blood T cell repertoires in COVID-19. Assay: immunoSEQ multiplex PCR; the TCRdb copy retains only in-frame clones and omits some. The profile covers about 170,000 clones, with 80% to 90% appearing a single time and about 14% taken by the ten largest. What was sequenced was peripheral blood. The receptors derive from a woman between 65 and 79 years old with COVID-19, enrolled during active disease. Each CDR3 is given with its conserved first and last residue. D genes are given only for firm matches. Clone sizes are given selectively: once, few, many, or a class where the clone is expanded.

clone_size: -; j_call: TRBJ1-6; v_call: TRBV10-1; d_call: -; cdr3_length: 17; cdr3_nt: TGCGCCAGTCCCGTCTCGGGAATCTTATCCCCTAATTCACCCCTCCACTTT; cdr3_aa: CASPVSGILSPNSPLHF
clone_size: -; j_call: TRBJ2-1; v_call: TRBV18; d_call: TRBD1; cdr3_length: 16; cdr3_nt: TGTGCCAGCTCACCGGAGACAGGGTTCTCCTACAATGAGCAGTTCTTC; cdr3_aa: CASSPETGFSYNEQFF
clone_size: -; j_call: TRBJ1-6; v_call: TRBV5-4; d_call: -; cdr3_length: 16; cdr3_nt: TGTGCCAGCAGCTTGCCTCAGGGACAAGAAAATTCACCCCTCCACTTT; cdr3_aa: CASSLPQGQENSPLHF
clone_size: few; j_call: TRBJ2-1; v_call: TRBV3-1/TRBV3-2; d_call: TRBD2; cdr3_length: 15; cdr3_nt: TGTGCCAGCGGAAGGACTAGCGGGAGGAAGGATGAGCAGTTCTTC; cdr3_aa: CASGRTSGRKDEQFF
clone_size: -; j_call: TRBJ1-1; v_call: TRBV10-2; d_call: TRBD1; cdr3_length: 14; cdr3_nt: TGCGCCAGCAGTGCGGGACAGTCGAACACTGAAGCTTTCTTT; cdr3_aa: CASSAGQSNTEAFF
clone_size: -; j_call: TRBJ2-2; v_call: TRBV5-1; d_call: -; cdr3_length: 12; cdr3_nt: TGCGCCAGCAGCGTCGGTGCCGGGGAGCTGTTTTTT; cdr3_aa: CASSVGAGELFF
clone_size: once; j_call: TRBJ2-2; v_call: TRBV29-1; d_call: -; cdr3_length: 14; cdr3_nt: TGCAGCGTTCAGAGAGGGGGTAACACCGGGGAGCTGTTTTTT; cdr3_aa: CSVQRGGNTGELFF
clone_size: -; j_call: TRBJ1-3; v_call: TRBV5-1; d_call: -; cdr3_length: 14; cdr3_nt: TGCGCCAGCAGCGCAGGAGGGGCGGGAAACACCATATATTTT; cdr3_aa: CASSAGGAGNTIYF
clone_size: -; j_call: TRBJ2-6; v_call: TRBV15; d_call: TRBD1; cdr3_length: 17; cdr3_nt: TGTGCCTCGGGACAGGGTGGTCGAGGGCCGAGGGCCAACGTCCTGACTTTC; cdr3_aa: CASGQGGRGPRANVLTF
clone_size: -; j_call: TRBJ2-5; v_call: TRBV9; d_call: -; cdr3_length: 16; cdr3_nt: TGTGCCAGCAGCGTAGGTCACCACACCACACAAGAGACCCAGTACTTC; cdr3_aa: CASSVGHHTTQETQYF
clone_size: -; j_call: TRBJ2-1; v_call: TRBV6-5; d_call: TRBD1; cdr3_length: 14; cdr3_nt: TGTGCCAGCAGAGAGAAGGGACAGTACAATGAGCAGTTCTTC; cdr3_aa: CASREKGQYNEQFF
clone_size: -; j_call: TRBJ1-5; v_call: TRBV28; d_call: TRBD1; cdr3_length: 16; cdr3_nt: TGTGCCAGCAGTTTCCAAACAGGGGCCTGGGGTCAGCCCCAGCATTTT; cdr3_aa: CASSFQTGAWGQPQHF
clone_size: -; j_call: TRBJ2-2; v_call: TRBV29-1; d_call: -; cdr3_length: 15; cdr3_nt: TGCAGCGTTGCAGTCTGGACAACTAACACCGGGGAGCTGTTTTTT; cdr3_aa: CSVAVWTTNTGELFF
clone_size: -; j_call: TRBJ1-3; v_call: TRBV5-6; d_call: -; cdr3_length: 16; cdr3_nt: TGTGCCAGCAGCCGACTGGACATACTCTCTGGAAACACCATATATTTT; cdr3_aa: CASSRLDILSGNTIYF
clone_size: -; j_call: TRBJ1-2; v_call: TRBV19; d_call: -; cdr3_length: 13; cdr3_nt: TGTGCCAGTTCAGACAGGAGACTCTATGGCTACACCTTC; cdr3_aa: CASSDRRLYGYTF
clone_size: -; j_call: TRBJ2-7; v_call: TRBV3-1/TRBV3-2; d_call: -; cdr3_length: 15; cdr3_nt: TGTGCCAGCAGCCAAGAAGGTCAGGGCCTCTACGAGCAGTACTTC; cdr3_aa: CASSQEGQGLYEQYF
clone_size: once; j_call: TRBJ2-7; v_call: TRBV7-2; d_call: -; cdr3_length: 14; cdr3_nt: TGTGCCAGCAGCTCCAGAACTACCCTCTACGAGCAGTACTTC; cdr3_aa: CASSSRTTLYEQYF
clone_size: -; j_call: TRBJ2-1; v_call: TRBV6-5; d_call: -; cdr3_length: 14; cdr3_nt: TGTGCCAGCATTCCACAGGGCTTCTACAATGAGCAGTTCTTC; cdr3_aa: CASIPQGFYNEQFF
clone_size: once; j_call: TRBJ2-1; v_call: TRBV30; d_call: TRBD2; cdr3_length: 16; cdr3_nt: TGTGCCTGGAGTCTAGCGGGAGGGCGAAGGGAAAATGAGCAGTTCTTC; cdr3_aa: CAWSLAGGRRENEQFF
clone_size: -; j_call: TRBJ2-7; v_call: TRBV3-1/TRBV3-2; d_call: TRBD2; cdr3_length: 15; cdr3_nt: TGTGCCAGCAGCCAAGGACTAGCGGGAGTTCGCGAGCAGTACTTC; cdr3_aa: CASSQGLAGVREQYF
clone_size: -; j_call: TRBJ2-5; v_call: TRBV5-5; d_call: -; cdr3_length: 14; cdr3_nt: TGTGCCAGCAGCCCTGTACTAGCAGAAGAGACCCAGTACTTC; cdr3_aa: CASSPVLAEETQYF
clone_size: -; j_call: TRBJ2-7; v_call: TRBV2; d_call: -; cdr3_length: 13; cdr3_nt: TGTGCCAGCTGGGGCCAAGCCTCCTACGAGCAGTACTTC; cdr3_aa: CASWGQASYEQYF
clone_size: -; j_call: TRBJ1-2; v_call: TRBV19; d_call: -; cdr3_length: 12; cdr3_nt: TGTGCCAGTAGTATACCAGGAGGGGGCTACACCTTC; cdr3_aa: CASSIPGGGYTF
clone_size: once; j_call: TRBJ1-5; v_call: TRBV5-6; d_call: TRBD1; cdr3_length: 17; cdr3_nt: TGTGCCAGCACAAGGAGAGGGCCGGGACAGATACTTCAGCCCCAGCATTTT; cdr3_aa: CASTRRGPGQILQPQHF
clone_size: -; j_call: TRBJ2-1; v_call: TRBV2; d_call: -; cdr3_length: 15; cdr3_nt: TGTGCCAGCAGTGAATCGGCGGGGACGGGGAATGAGCAGTTCTTC; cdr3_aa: CASSESAGTGNEQFF
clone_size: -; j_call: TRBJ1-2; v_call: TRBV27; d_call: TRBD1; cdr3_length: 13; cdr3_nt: TGTGCCAGCAGTCGGACAGGGGACTATGGCTACACCTTC; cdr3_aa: CASSRTGDYGYTF
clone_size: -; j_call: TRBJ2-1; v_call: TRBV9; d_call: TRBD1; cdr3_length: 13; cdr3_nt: TGTGCCAGCAGCGGGGCAGGGGGCACTGAGCAGTTCTTC; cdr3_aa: CASSGAGGTEQFF
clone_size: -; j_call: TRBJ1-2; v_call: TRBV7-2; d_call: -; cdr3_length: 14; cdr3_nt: TGTGCCAGCAGCCTAGCAAGGGGCAGGGATGGCTACACCTTC; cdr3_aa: CASSLARGRDGYTF
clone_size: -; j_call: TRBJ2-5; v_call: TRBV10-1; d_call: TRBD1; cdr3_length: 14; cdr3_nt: TGCGCCAGCAGTGAGTCGGGGACAGAAGAGACCCAGTACTTC; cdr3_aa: CASSESGTEETQYF
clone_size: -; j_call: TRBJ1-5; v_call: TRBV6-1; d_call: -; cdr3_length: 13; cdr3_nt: TGTGCCAGCAGTGAGCGCGGGGATCAGCCCCAGCATTTT; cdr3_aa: CASSERGDQPQHF
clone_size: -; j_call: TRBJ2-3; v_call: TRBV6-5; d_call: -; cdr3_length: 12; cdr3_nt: TGTGCCAGCAGGGGGCCGGGAGATACGCAGTATTTT; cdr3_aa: CASRGPGDTQYF
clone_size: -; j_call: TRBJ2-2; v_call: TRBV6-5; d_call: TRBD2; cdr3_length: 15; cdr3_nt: TGTGCCAGCAGCGGAAAGACTAGCGGGGCCGGGGAGCTGTTTTTT; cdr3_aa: CASSGKTSGAGELFF
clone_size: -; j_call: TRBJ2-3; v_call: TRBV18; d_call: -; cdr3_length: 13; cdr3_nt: TGTGCCAGCTCACCCGTTAACACAGATACGCAGTATTTT; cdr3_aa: CASSPVNTDTQYF
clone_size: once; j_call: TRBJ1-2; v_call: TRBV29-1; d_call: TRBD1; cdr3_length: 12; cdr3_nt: TGCAGCGTTCGTAATCAGGGGGAGCGCTACACCTTC; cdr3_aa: CSVRNQGERYTF
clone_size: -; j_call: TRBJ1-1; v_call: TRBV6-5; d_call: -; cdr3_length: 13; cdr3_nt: TGTGCCAGCACCCGGGGGGCTAACACTGAAGCTTTCTTT; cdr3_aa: CASTRGANTEAFF
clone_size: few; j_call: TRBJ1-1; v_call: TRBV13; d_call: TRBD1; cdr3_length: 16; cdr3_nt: TGTGCCAGCAGCTTATTAGGGCCTGGGCAGGGGGCTGAAGCTTTCTTT; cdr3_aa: CASSLLGPGQGAEAFF
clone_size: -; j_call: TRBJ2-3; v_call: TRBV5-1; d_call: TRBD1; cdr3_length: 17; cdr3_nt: TGCGCCAGCAGCTTGTTTTACGGACAGGGAAACACAGATACGCAGTATTTT; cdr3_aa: CASSLFYGQGNTDTQYF
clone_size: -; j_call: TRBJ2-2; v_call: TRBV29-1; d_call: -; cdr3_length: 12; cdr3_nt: TGCAGCGTTGAACGAGGTTCCGGGGAGCTGTTTTTT; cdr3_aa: CSVERGSGELFF
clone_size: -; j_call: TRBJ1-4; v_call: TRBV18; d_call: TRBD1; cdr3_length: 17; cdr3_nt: TGTGCCAGCTCACCAAGGAGACAGGGGGCGGGAAATGAAAAACTGTTTTTT; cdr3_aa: CASSPRRQGAGNEKLFF
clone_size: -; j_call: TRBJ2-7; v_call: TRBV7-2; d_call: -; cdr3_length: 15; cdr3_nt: TGTGCCAGCAGCTCCGAGACAGTTCTAACCTACGAGCAGTACTTC; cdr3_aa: CASSSETVLTYEQYF
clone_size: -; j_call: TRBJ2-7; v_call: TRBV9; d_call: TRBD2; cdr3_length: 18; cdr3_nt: TGTGCCAGCAGCCTCCCGATGGTAGCGGGGATAAGCTCCTACGAGCAGTACTTC; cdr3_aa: CASSLPMVAGISSYEQYF
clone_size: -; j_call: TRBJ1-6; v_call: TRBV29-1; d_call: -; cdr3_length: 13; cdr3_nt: TGCAGCATTAGGGGTGCCTATAATTCACCCCTCCACTTT; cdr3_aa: CSIRGAYNSPLHF
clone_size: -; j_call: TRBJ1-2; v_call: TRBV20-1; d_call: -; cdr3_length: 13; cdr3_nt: TGCAGTGCTAGTGGCAGGCCGGATGATGGCTACACCTTC; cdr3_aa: CSASGRPDDGYTF
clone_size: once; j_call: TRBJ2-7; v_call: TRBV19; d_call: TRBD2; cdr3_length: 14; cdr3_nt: TGTGCCAGTAGTCACTTAGCGGGAGTAAACGAGCAGTACTTC; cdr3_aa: CASSHLAGVNEQYF
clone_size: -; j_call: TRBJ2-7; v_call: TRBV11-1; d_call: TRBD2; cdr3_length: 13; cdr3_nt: TGTGCCAGCAGCCCCCCGGGGGGCTACGAGCAGTACTTC; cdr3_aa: CASSPPGGYEQYF